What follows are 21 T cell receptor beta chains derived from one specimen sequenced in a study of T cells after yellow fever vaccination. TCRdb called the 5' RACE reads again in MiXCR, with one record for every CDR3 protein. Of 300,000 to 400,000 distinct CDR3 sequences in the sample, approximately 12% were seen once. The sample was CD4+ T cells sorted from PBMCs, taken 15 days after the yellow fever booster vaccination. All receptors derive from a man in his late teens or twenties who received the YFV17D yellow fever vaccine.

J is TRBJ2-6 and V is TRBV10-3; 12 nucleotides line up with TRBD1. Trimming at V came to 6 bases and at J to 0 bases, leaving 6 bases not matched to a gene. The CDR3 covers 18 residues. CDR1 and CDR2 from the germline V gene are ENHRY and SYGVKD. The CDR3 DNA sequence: TGTGCCATCAGGCCGGGACAGGGGGCCTCCTCTGGGGCCAACGTCCTGACTTTC. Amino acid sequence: CAIRPGQGASSGANVLTF.

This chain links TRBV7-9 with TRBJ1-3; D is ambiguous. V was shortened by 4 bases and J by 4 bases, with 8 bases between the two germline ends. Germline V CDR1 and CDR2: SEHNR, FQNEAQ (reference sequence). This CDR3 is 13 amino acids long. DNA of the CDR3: TGTGCCAGCAGCTCAGTCTCGGGAAACACCATATATTTT. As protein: CASSSVSGNTIYF. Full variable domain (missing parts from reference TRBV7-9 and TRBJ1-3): DTGVSQNPRHKITKRGQNVTFRCDPISEHNRLYWYRQTLGQGPEFLTYFQNEAQLEKSRLLSDRFSAERPKGSFSTLEIQRTEQGDSAMYLCASSSVSGNTIYFGEGSWLTVV.

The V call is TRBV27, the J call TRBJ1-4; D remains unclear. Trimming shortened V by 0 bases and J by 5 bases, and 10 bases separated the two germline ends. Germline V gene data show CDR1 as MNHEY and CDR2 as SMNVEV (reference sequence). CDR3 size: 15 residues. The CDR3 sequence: CASSLSGGTNEKLFF. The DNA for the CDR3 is TGTGCCAGCAGTTTATCCGGCGGAACGAATGAAAAACTGTTTTTT. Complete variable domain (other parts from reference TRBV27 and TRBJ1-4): EAQVTQNPRYLITVTGKKLTVTCSQNMNHEYMSWYRQDPGLGLRQIYYSMNVEVTDKGDVPEGYKVSRKEKRNFPLILESPSPNQTSLYFCASSLSGGTNEKLFFGSGTQLSVL.

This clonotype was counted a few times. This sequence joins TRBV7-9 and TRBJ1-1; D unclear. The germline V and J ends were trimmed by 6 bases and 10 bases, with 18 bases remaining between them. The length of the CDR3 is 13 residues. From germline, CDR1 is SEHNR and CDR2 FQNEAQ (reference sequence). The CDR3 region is CASRAVAEPGAFF. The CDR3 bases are TGTGCCAGCAGGGCAGTGGCTGAACCGGGAGCTTTCTTT.

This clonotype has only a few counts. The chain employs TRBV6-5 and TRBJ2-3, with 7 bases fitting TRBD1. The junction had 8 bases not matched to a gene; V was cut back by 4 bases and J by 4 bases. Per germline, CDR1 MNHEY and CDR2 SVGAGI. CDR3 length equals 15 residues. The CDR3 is CASSLGQAEADTQYF. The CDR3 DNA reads TGTGCCAGCAGTTTAGGACAGGCGGAGGCAGATACGCAGTATTTT.

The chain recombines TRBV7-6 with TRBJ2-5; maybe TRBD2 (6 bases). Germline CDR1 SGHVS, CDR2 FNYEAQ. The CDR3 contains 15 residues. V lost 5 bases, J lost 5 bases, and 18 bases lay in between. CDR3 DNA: TGTGCCAGCAGCCCTGGAACTAGCTTAGTTGAGACCCAGTACTTC. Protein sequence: CASSPGTSLVETQYF. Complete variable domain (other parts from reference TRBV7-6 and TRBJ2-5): GAGVSQSPRYKVTKRGQDVALRCDPISGHVSLYWYRQALGQGPEFLTYFNYEAQQDKSGLPNDRFSAERPEGSISTLTIQRTEQRDSAMYRCASSPGTSLVETQYFGPGTRLLVL.

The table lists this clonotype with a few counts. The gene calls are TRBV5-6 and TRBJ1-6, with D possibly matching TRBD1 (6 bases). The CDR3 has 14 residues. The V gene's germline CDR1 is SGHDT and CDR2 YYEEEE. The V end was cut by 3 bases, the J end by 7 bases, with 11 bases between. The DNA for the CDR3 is TGTGCCAGCAGCTCAAGCAGGGGAAATTCACCCCTCCACTTT. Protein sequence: CASSSSRGNSPLHF.

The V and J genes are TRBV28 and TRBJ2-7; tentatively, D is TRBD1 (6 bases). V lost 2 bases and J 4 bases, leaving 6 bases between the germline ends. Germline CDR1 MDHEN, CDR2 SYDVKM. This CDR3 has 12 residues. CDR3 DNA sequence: TGTGCCAGCAGTTTAGGACAGTACGAGCAGTACGTC. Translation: CASSLGQYEQYV.

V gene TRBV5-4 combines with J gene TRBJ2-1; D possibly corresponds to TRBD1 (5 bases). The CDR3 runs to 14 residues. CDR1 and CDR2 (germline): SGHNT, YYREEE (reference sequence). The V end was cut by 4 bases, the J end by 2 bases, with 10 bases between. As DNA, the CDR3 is TGTGCCAGCAGCGGCGTAGGGGCCTACAATGAGCAGTTCTTC. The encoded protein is CASSGVGAYNEQFF.

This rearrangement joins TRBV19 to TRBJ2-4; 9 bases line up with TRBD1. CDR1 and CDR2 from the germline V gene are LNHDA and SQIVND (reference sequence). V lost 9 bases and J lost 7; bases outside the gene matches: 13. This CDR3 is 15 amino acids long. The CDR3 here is CASAIGRDRVNIQYF. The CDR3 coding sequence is TGTGCCAGCGCGATCGGCCGGGACAGGGTGAACATTCAGTACTTC.

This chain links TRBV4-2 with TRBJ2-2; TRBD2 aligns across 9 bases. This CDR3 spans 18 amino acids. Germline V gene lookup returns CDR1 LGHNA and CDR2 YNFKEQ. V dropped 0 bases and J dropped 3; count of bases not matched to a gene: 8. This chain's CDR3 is CASSQDQAGGLYTGELFF. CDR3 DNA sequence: TGTGCCAGCAGCCAAGATCAAGCGGGGGGCCTATACACCGGGGAGCTGTTTTTT.

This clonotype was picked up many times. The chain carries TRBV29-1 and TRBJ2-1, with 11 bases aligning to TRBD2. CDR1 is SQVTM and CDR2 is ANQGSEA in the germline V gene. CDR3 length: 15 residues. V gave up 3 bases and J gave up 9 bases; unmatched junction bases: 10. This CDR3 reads CSVDSGGADGSEQFF. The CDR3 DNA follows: TGCAGCGTTGATAGCGGGGGGGCAGATGGTAGTGAGCAGTTCTTC.

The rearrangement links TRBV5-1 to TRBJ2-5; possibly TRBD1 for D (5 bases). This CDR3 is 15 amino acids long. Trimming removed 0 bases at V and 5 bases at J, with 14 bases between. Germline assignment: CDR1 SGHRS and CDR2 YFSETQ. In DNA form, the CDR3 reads TGCGCCAGCAGCTTGGGGAGCAGGGCCGGGGAGACCCAGTACTTC. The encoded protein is CASSLGSRAGETQYF.

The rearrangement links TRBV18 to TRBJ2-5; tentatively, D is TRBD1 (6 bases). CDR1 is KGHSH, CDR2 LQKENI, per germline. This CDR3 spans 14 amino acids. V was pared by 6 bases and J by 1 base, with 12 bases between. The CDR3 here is CASSRTATQETQYF. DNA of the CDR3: TGTGCCAGCTCTCGGACAGCTACCCAAGAGACCCAGTACTTC. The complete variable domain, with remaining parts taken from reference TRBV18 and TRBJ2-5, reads NAGVMQNPRHLVRRRGQEARLRCSPMKGHSHVYWYRQLPEEGLKFMVYLQKENIIDESGMPKERFSAEFPKEGPSILRIQQVVRGDSAAYFCASSRTATQETQYFGPGTRLLVL.

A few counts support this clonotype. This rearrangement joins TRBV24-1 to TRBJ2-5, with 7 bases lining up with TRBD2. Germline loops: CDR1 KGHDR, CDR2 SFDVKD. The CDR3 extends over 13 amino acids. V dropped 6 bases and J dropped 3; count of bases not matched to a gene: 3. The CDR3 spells CATSRGREETQYF. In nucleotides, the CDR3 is TGTGCCACCAGTCGGGGGAGGGAAGAGACCCAGTACTTC.

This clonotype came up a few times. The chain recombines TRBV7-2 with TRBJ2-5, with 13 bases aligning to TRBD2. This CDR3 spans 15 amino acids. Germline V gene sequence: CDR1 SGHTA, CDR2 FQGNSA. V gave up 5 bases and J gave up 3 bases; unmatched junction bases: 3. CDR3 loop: CASSVLAGGEETQYF. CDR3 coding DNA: TGTGCCAGCAGCGTACTAGCGGGGGGGGAAGAGACCCAGTACTTC.

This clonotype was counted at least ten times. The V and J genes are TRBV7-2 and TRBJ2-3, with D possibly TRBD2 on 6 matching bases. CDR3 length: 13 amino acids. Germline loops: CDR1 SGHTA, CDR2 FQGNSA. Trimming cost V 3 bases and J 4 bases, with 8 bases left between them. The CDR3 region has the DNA TGTGCCAGCAGCTTTTGGGGGGCAGATACGCAGTATTTT. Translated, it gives CASSFWGADTQYF.

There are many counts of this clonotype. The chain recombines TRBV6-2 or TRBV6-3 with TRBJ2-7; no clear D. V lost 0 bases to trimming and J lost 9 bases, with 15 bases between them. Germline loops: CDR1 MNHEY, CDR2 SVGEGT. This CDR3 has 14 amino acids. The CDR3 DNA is TGTGCCAGCAGTTACTCGGATGGGCAACCCGTGCAGTACTTC. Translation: CASSYSDGQPVQYF.

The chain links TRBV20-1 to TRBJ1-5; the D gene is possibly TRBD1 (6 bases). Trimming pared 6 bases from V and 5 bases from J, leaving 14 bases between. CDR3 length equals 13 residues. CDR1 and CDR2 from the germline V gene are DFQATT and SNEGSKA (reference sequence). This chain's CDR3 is CSAMGGGDQPQHF. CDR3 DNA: TGCAGTGCCATGGGGGGGGGCGATCAGCCCCAGCATTTT.

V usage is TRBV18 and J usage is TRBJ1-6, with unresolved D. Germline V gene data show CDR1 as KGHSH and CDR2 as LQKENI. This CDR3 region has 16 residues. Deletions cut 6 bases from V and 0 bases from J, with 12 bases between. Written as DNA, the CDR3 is TGTGCCAGCTCGCTCATTGTTAGCTCCTATAATTCACCCCTCCACTTT. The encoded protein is CASSLIVSSYNSPLHF.

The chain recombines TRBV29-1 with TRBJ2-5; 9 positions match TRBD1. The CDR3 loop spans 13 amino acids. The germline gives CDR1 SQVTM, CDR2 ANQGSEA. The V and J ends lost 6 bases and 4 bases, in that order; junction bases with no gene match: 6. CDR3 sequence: CSVGQGLIETQYF. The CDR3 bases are TGCAGCGTCGGACAGGGGTTAATAGAGACCCAGTACTTC.